The following is a T cell receptor beta chain sequence with its context. Germline-derived CDR1 and CDR2 are SGHTA and FQGTGA. V shed 5 bases, J shed 5 bases, and the junction held 8 bases outside the gene matches. There are 15 residues in the CDR3. Original analysis: Estimation of nucleated cell counts was performed using reference gene primer amplification. The method was immunoSEQ multiplex PCR; TCRdb's version includes in-frame clones alone and lacks a portion of them. V and J calls and clone size come straight from that table; D and trimming were deduced from the DNA. The repertoire holds 120,000 or so clones, with about 90% as singletons. This record belongs to a study of blood T cell repertoires in COVID-19.

The rearrangement links TRBV7-3 to TRBJ2-2, with TRBD1 identical over 7 bases. Sequencing was performed on peripheral blood. This receptor was obtained from a woman aged 70-85 years with acute or convalescent COVID-19. Here the CDR3 DNA reads TGTGCCAGCAGCCTCGACAGGGTTAGGACCGGGGAGCTGTTTTTT. Protein: CASSLDRVRTGELFF.